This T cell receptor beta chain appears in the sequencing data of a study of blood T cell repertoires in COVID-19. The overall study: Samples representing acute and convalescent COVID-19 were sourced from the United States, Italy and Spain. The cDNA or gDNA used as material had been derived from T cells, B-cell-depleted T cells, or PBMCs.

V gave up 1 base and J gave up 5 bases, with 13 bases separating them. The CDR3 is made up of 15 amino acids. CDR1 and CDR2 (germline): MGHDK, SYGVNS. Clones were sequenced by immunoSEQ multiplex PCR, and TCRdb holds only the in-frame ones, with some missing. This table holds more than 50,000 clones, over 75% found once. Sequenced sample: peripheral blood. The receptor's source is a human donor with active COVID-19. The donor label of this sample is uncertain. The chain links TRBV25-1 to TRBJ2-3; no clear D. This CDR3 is CASSESKVSGDTQYF. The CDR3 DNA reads TGTGCCAGCAGTGAATCAAAGGTATCGGGAGATACGCAGTATTTT.